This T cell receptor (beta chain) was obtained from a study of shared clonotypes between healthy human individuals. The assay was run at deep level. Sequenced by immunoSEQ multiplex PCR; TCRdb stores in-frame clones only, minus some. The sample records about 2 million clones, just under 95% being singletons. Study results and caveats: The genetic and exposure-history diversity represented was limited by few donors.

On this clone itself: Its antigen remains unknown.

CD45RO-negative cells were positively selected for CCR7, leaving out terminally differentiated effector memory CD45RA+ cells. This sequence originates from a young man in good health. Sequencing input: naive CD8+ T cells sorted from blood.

CDR3 nucleotide sequence: TGTGCCAGCAGCCTAAGGGACGCATTTGAAGCTTTCTTT. Protein product: CASSLRDAFEAFF. The chain has TRBV14 and TRBJ1-1; D might be TRBD1 (5 bases). Germline-derived CDR1 and CDR2 are SGHDN and FVKESK. V was shortened by 4 bases and J by 7 bases, with 13 bases between the two germline ends. The CDR3 is 13 residues long. Drawing the rest from reference TRBV14 and TRBJ1-1, the complete variable domain is EAGVTQFPSHSVIEKGQTVTLRCDPISGHDNLYWYRRVMGKEIKFLLHFVKESKQDESGMPNNRFLAERTGGTYSTLKVQPAELEDSGVYFCASSLRDAFEAFFGQGTRLTVV.